Following are 4 T cell receptor beta chains from one sample sequenced in a study of blood T cell repertoires in COVID-19. Repertoires were generated with immunoSEQ multiplex PCR, while TCRdb's copy carries only in-frame clones and drops some. This sample has fewer than 350,000 clones, with 70% to 90% found just once. Sequencing used peripheral blood. The receptor source for this set is a woman in her sixties or seventies with COVID-19, enrolled during active disease.

The chain carries TRBV28 and TRBJ1-5; a weak D match, TRBD1 (5 bases). Germline V gene sequence: CDR1 MDHEN, CDR2 SYDVKM. The CDR3 runs to 13 residues. V lost 6 bases and J 0 bases, leaving 6 bases between the germline ends. The CDR3 DNA sequence: TGTGCCAGCAGGGGGCATAGCAATCAGCCCCAGCATTTT. Translation: CASRGHSNQPQHF.

The rearrangement joins TRBV24-1 to TRBJ2-5; 8 bases fit TRBD1. Trimming at V came to 4 bases and at J to 5 bases, leaving 8 bases not matched to a gene. The germline CDR1 and CDR2 sequences are KGHDR and SFDVKD. The CDR3 is 15 residues long. This CDR3 reads CATSDARGPRETQYF. The CDR3 DNA follows: TGTGCCACCAGTGACGCCAGGGGGCCTCGGGAGACCCAGTACTTC.

This chain uses TRBV7-8 with TRBJ2-7, with D maybe TRBD2 (5 bases). CDR3 length: 14 residues. Trimming pared 5 bases from V and 2 bases from J, leaving 13 bases between. Germline V gene sequence: CDR1 SGHVS, CDR2 FQNEAQ. Here the CDR3 DNA reads TGTGCCAGCAGCCCGGGAAGAGGTGCCTACGAGCAGTACTTC. It yields the protein CASSPGRGAYEQYF.

This chain joins TRBV10-2 and TRBJ2-7, with 7 bases fitting TRBD2. The CDR3 covers 13 residues. V lost 4 bases, J lost 4 bases, and 4 bases stayed unmatched. Germline CDR1 is WSHSY and CDR2 is SAAADI. CDR3 sequence reads: CASSVGGEYEQYF. The DNA for the CDR3 is TGCGCCAGCAGTGTTGGGGGGGAATACGAGCAGTACTTC.